The present T cell receptor beta chain was sequenced within a study of blood T cell repertoires in COVID-19. Across the whole study: Samples came from the United States, Italy and Spain, spanning acute and convalescent COVID-19.

The CDR3 covers 17 residues. Unmatched junction bases numbered 11, after V lost 2 bases and J lost 3 bases. Germline CDR1 and CDR2: KGHSH and LQKENI. The repertoire was sequenced with immunoSEQ multiplex PCR; TCRdb's copy has only in-frame clones and lacks some. Of roughly 250,000 clones listed, just under 90% are singletons. This clonotype was obtained from a woman aged 40-49 years with acute or convalescent COVID-19. The source material was peripheral blood. This chain joins TRBV18 and TRBJ1-1; 8 bases map to TRBD1. The CDR3 DNA reads TGTGCCAGCTCACCAGGGGGGGCAGGGGGCTTCGACACTGAAGCTTTCTTT. Translation: CASSPGGAGGFDTEAFF. Full variable domain (outside the CDR3, taken from reference TRBV18 and TRBJ1-1): NAGVMQNPRHLVRRRGQEARLRCSPMKGHSHVYWYRQLPEEGLKFMVYLQKENIIDESGMPKERFSAEFPKEGPSILRIQQVVRGDSAAYFCASSPGGAGGFDTEAFFGQGTRLTVV.